Each of the 29 T cell receptor beta chains below was sequenced from the same sample in a study of blood T cell repertoires in COVID-19. The table came from immunoSEQ multiplex PCR; TCRdb's copy has only in-frame clones and leaves some out. The table lists roughly 100,000 clones, roughly 80% of them singletons. The sample consisted of peripheral blood. Receptors were obtained from a woman between 65 and 79 years old with acute or convalescent COVID-19.

The chain has TRBV6-2 or TRBV6-3 and TRBJ2-5; possibly TRBD2 for D (5 bases). The germline V gene encodes CDR1 MNHEY and CDR2 SVGEGT. V lost 0 bases to trimming and J lost 2 bases, with 16 bases between them. The length of the CDR3 is 17 residues. The CDR3 reads CASSYSPRAIEQETQYF. The CDR3 nucleotides read TGTGCCAGCAGTTACTCGCCGAGGGCTATTGAACAAGAGACCCAGTACTTC.

A remark on this clone: A read error may produce the germline difference seen at one junction end. The chain couples TRBV5-6 to TRBJ1-3; D call uncertain. This CDR3 is built from 15 residues. Looked up from germline, CDR1 is SGHDT and CDR2 is YYEEEE. CDR3: CASSPPRGFGDTIYF. CDR3 coding DNA: TGTGCCAGCAGCCCCCCTCGGGGTTTTGGAGACACCATATATTTT. Drawing the rest from reference TRBV5-6 and TRBJ1-3, the complete variable domain is DAGVTQSPTHLIKTRGQQVTLRCSPKSGHDTVSWYQQALGQGPQFIFQYYEEEERQRGNFPDRFSGHQFPNYSSELNVNALLLGDSALYLCASSPPRGFGDTIYFGEGSWLTVV.

The chain uses TRBV29-1 and TRBJ1-2, with 8 nucleotides matching TRBD1. The CDR3 extends over 14 amino acids. In germline, CDR1 is SQVTM, CDR2 ANQGSEA. V lost 0 bases, J lost 6 bases, and 6 bases stayed unmatched. The CDR3 DNA follows: TGCAGCGTTGAAGACCCCGACAGGGGTAATGGCTACACCTTC. Protein product: CSVEDPDRGNGYTF.

The V call is TRBV4-2, the J call TRBJ2-5; 7 bases are a match to TRBD1. The germline gives CDR1 LGHNA, CDR2 YNFKEQ. The CDR3 totals 14 residues. V lost 4 bases to trimming and J lost 3 bases; unmatched junction nucleotides: 5. CDR3 nucleotide sequence: TGTGCCAGCAGCCCTGCAGGGGGAGAAGAGACCCAGTACTTC. Translating it yields CASSPAGGEETQYF.

The DNA for the CDR3 is TGCGCCAGCAGCTTGTCGGGGGGAGGCCATGCAGTCGAAGCTTTCTTT. Translating it yields CASSLSGGGHAVEAFF. V usage is TRBV5-1 and J usage is TRBJ1-1; D is possibly TRBD1 (5 bases). Trimming stripped 1 base from V and 8 bases from J, with 21 bases between. The CDR3 has 16 residues. Germline lookup yields CDR1 SGHRS and CDR2 YFSETQ.

The chain employs TRBV9 and TRBJ2-7; no clear D. CDR1 and CDR2 (germline): SGDLS, YYNGEE. The CDR3 is 13 residues long. With 4 bases removed from V and 6 bases from J, the gap between germline ends came to 14 bases. CDR3 DNA sequence: TGTGCCAGCAGCTTTAGCCCCGACGTCGAGCAGTACTTC. Residues: CASSFSPDVEQYF. The full variable domain, completed using reference TRBV9 and TRBJ2-7, is DSGVTQTPKHLITATGQRVTLRCSPRSGDLSVYWYQQSLDQGLQFLIQYYNGEERAKGNILERFSAQQFPDLHSELNLSSLELGDSALYFCASSFSPDVEQYFGPGTRLTVT.

DNA of the CDR3: TGTGCCAGCAGCTCACAGGGACAGTCCTACGAGCAGTACTTC. As protein: CASSSQGQSYEQYF. The chain couples TRBV7-2 to TRBJ2-7, with TRBD1 matching 7 bases. This CDR3 is built from 14 residues. The ends lost 4 bases at V and 1 base at J; junction bases unmatched: 4. Germline values: CDR1 SGHTA, CDR2 FQGNSA.

This clone appeared once. The V gene is TRBV11-2, the J gene TRBJ2-2; TRBD2 matches 11 bases. V lost 1 base, J lost 5 bases, and 0 bases stayed unmatched. CDR1 SGHAT and CDR2 FQNNGV come from the germline V gene. The CDR3 runs to 15 residues. CDR3 residues: CASSLGTSGTGELFF. CDR3 coding DNA: TGTGCCAGCAGCTTAGGGACTAGCGGGACCGGGGAGCTGTTTTTT.

This clone has just one count. The V and J genes are TRBV7-8 and TRBJ2-5, with D possibly being TRBD2 (6 bases). Trimming took 5 bases from V and 3 from J, leaving 13 bases between them. This CDR3 contains 14 residues. From germline, CDR1 is SGHVS and CDR2 FQNEAQ. CDR3 region: CASSPTPGEETQYF. Here the CDR3 DNA reads TGTGCCAGCAGCCCCACCCCGGGGGAAGAGACCCAGTACTTC.

The V and J genes are TRBV2 and TRBJ1-1; 7 positions match TRBD1. This CDR3 comprises 14 residues. The germline gives CDR1 SNHLY, CDR2 FYNNEI. The J segment lost 3 bases and the V segment lost 6 bases, leaving 7 bases of the junction unmatched. CDR3 bases: TGTGCCAGCAGCCGACAGGGTCGGGACACTGAAGCTTTCTTT. Protein product: CASSRQGRDTEAFF.

The chain combines TRBV19 with TRBJ2-7, with 8 bases that match TRBD1. V shed 11 bases and J 1 base; nucleotides not matched to a gene: 7. The CDR3 is 13 amino acids. Germline V gives CDR1 LNHDA, CDR2 SQIVND (reference sequence). The CDR3: CAALRDRSYEQYF. The CDR3 DNA reads TGTGCCGCCCTCCGGGACAGGTCCTACGAGCAGTACTTC.

This clone was found once. The chain carries TRBV18 and TRBJ2-6; D possibly corresponds to TRBD1 (6 bases). Trimming shortened V by 1 base and J by 0 bases, and 22 bases separated the two germline ends. The CDR3 covers 21 residues. CDR1 KGHSH and CDR2 LQKENI come from the germline V gene. The CDR3 loop reads CASSPRAPTGIYNSGANVLTF. For the CDR3, the DNA is TGTGCCAGCTCACCACGGGCCCCGACAGGTATATACAACTCTGGGGCCAACGTCCTGACTTTC.

The CDR3 is CAWSPRGGANVLTF. Written as DNA, the CDR3 is TGTGCCTGGAGTCCCCGGGGTGGGGCCAACGTCCTGACTTTC. The V call is TRBV30, the J call TRBJ2-6; possibly TRBD2 for D (5 bases). V was pared by 2 bases and J by 3 bases, with 8 bases between. From germline, CDR1 is GTSNPN and CDR2 SVGIG (reference sequence). This CDR3 is 14 amino acids long.

This clone has a single count. The genes are TRBV19 and TRBJ1-6, with TRBD1 matching 7 bases. The CDR3 contains 13 residues. CDR1 and CDR2 from the germline V gene are LNHDA and SQIVND (reference sequence). Losses at the gene ends were 10 bases for V and 9 bases for J; bases not matched to a gene: 9. CDR3 protein: CATRGTVSSPLHF. Here the CDR3 DNA reads TGTGCCACCCGAGGGACAGTGAGTTCACCCCTCCACTTT.

As regards this clone: This sample includes further DNA sequences coding for the same CDR3. This chain uses TRBV7-9 with TRBJ1-1; D ambiguous. Germline V gives CDR1 SEHNR, CDR2 FQNEAQ (reference sequence). Trimming left V 2 bases short and J 1 base short, with 5 bases between. CDR3 length equals 13 residues. This CDR3 is CASSLTGNTEAFF. For the CDR3, the DNA is TGTGCCAGCAGCTTAACGGGGAACACTGAAGCTTTCTTT.

CDR3 region: CAWSDTDSGQPQHF. The DNA for the CDR3 is TGTGCCTGGAGTGATACGGACAGCGGTCAGCCCCAGCATTTT. This rearrangement joins TRBV30 to TRBJ1-5; D possibly corresponds to TRBD1 (6 bases). Germline V gene lookup returns CDR1 GTSNPN and CDR2 SVGIG (reference sequence). The CDR3 extends over 14 amino acids. V lost 1 base and J lost 6, with 13 bases in between.

This chain connects TRBV11-3 to TRBJ2-3, with D perhaps matching TRBD2 (6 bases). V lost 5 bases and J 6 bases, leaving 9 bases between the germline ends. The CDR3 is made up of 12 amino acids. In germline, CDR1 is SGHNT, CDR2 YENEEA. The CDR3 here is CASSEGTDTQYF. The CDR3 coding sequence is TGTGCCAGCAGCGAGGGGACTGATACGCAGTATTTT.

V is TRBV5-1 and J is TRBJ2-3, with D possibly being TRBD2 (6 bases). CDR1 and CDR2 from the germline V gene are SGHRS and YFSETQ. The length of the CDR3 is 15 residues. V lost 0 bases and J lost 3, with 11 bases in between. In DNA, the CDR3 is TGCGCCAGCAGCTTGGTTGGAGCGGGTACAGATACGCAGTATTTT. Residues: CASSLVGAGTDTQYF.

As concerns this clone: Other DNA sequences within the sample encode an identical CDR3. This sequence joins TRBV5-1 and TRBJ1-6; D unresolved. Germline lookup yields CDR1 SGHRS and CDR2 YFSETQ. The CDR3 loop spans 14 amino acids. The germline V and J ends were trimmed by 0 bases and 3 bases, with 4 bases remaining between them. In nucleotides, the CDR3 is TGCGCCAGCAGCTTGGACAGCTATAATTCACCCCTCCACTTT. Encoded protein: CASSLDSYNSPLHF.

The chain is built from TRBV7-6 and TRBJ1-2, with a possible D match to TRBD1 (6 bases). CDR3 length: 14 amino acids. Trimming shortened V by 0 bases and J by 8 bases, and 13 bases separated the two germline ends. Per the germline V gene, CDR1 is SGHVS and CDR2 is FNYEAQ. The CDR3 here is CASSLAGAKAGYTF. CDR3 DNA: TGTGCCAGCAGCTTAGCGGGGGCAAAGGCGGGCTACACCTTC.

The chain employs TRBV4-3 and TRBJ1-2; TRBD1 agrees at 10 bases. This CDR3 has 16 residues. Germline assignment: CDR1 LGHNA and CDR2 YSLEER. V was clipped by 0 bases and J by 5 bases; unmatched bases: 6. The CDR3 sequence is CASSQEVGTGEYGYTF. CDR3 nucleotide sequence: TGCGCCAGCAGCCAAGAAGTCGGGACAGGGGAATATGGCTACACCTTC.

The chain combines TRBV23-1 with TRBJ2-7; no firm D call. TRBV23-1 is known as an ORF, though its function is uncertain. This CDR3 is 14 amino acids long. V was cut by 6 bases and J by 3 bases, with 15 bases left in between. The CDR3, as DNA: TGCGCCAGCAGCCACAGAAACCCGATCTACGAGCAGTACTTC. Protein sequence: CASSHRNPIYEQYF.

This rearrangement joins TRBV9 to TRBJ1-2, with 8 bases lining up with TRBD1. This CDR3 region has 15 residues. Trimming at V came to 0 bases and at J to 8 bases, leaving 9 bases not matched to a gene. The germline V gene encodes CDR1 SGDLS and CDR2 YYNGEE. Written as DNA, the CDR3 is TGTGCCAGCAGCGTAGAGGCAGGGGGCGGCGGAGGCTACACCTTC. Protein sequence: CASSVEAGGGGGYTF.

The chain couples TRBV18 to TRBJ2-2, with 8 positions matching TRBD2. CDR3 length: 17 amino acids. V was clipped by 3 bases and J by 4 bases; unmatched bases: 10. Germline-derived CDR1 and CDR2 are KGHSH and LQKENI. Here the CDR3 DNA reads TGTGCCAGCTCACCGGCTGACGGGGGGGCCGGCACCGGGGAGCTGTTTTTT. Protein product: CASSPADGGAGTGELFF.

A remark on this clone: Different DNA sequences within this sample yield the same CDR3. The V and J genes are TRBV9 and TRBJ2-1, with a weak D call TRBD1 (6 bases). V lost 0 bases, J lost 3 bases, and 7 bases lay in between. The germline CDR1 and CDR2 sequences are SGDLS and YYNGEE. This CDR3 is built from 14 residues. The CDR3 bases are TGTGCCAGCAGCGTAGGGGGGCTCTACAATGAGCAGTTCTTC. This encodes CASSVGGLYNEQFF.

The gene calls are TRBV7-9 and TRBJ2-1; TRBD2 aligns across 14 bases. Germline CDR1 SEHNR, CDR2 FQNEAQ (reference sequence). The CDR3 loop spans 19 amino acids. Unmatched junction bases numbered 8, after V lost 4 bases and J lost 0 bases. CDR3 region: CASSSPGLAGASSYNEQFF. In nucleotides, the CDR3 is TGTGCCAGCAGCTCTCCGGGACTAGCGGGGGCTAGCTCCTACAATGAGCAGTTCTTC. Using reference TRBV7-9 and TRBJ2-1 for the parts outside the CDR3, the full variable domain is DTGVSQNPRHKITKRGQNVTFRCDPISEHNRLYWYRQTLGQGPEFLTYFQNEAQLEKSRLLSDRFSAERPKGSFSTLEIQRTEQGDSAMYLCASSSPGLAGASSYNEQFFGPGTRLTVL.

The rearrangement uses TRBV7-9 and TRBJ2-1, with TRBD2 identical over 9 bases. V gave up 6 bases and J gave up 5 bases; unmatched junction bases: 8. The CDR3 is 15 residues long. CDR1 and CDR2 from the germline V gene are SEHNR and FQNEAQ (reference sequence). CDR3 loop: CASRDLSGSDNEQFF. For the CDR3, the DNA is TGTGCCAGCAGGGATCTTAGCGGGAGTGACAATGAGCAGTTCTTC.

The chain employs TRBV27 and TRBJ2-5, with 9 bases matching TRBD2. The CDR3 contains 16 residues. Trimming at V came to 5 bases and at J to 5 bases, leaving 12 bases not matched to a gene. The germline V gene encodes CDR1 MNHEY and CDR2 SMNVEV (reference sequence). The CDR3 DNA reads TGTGCCAGCAGTCCCCGTGATCCCCTAGCGGGGGAGACCCAGTACTTC. It specifies CASSPRDPLAGETQYF.

The gene calls are TRBV7-2 and TRBJ2-5, with TRBD1 matching 9 bases. This CDR3 comprises 14 residues. CDR1 and CDR2 from the germline V gene are SGHTA and FQGNSA. Losses at the gene ends were 5 bases for V and 1 base for J; bases not matched to a gene: 2. CDR3 sequence (DNA): TGTGCCAGCAGCAAGGACAGGGGCCAAGAGACCCAGTACTTC. Its protein is CASSKDRGQETQYF.